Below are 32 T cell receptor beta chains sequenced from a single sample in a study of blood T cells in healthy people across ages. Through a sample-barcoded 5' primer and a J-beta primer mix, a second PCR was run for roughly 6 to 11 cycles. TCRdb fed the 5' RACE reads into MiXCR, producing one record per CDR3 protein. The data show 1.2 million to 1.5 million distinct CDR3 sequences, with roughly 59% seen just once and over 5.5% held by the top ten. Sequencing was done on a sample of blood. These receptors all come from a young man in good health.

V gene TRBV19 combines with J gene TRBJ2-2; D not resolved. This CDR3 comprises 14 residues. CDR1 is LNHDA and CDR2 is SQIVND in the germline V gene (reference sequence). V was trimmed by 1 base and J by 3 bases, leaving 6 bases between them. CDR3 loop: CASSIVRDTGELFF. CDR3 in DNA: TGTGCCAGTAGTATAGTTCGGGACACCGGGGAGCTGTTTTTT.

The CDR3 spells CASSQDSARNQPQHF. CDR3 nucleotide sequence: TGCGCCAGCAGCCAAGATTCTGCCAGAAATCAGCCCCAGCATTTT. The genes are TRBV4-3 and TRBJ1-5; D call uncertain. V lost 0 bases, J lost 4 bases, and 10 bases lay in between. The CDR3 has 15 amino acids. CDR1 is LGHNA and CDR2 is YSLEER in the germline V gene.

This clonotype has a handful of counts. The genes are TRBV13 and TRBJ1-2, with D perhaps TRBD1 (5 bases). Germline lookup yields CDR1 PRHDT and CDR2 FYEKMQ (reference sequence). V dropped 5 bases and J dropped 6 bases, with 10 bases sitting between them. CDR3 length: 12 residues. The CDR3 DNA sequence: TGTGCCAGCAGCGGTATGACAGATGGCTACACCTTC. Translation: CASSGMTDGYTF.

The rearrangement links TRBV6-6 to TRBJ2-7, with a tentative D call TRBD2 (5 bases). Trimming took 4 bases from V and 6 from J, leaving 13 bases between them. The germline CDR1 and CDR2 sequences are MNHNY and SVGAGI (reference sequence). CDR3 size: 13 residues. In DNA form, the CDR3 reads TGTGCCAGCAGTTCCCTACTAGGAAGCGAGCAGTACTTC. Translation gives CASSSLLGSEQYF.

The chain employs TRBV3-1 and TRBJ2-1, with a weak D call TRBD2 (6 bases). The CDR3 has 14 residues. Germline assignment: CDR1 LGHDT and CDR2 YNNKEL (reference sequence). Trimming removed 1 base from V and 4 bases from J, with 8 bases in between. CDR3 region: CASSQVAEYNEQFF. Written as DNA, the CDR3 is TGTGCCAGCAGCCAAGTAGCGGAATACAATGAGCAGTTCTTC.

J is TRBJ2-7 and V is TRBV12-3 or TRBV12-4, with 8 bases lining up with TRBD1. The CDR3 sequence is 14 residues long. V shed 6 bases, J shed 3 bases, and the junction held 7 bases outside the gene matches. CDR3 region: CASSPQGAFYEQYF. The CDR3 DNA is TGTGCCAGCAGCCCCCAGGGGGCCTTCTACGAGCAGTACTTC.

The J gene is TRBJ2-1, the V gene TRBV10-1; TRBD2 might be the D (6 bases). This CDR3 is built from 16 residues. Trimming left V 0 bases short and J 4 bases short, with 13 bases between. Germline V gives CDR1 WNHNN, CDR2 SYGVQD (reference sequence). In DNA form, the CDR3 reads TGCGCCAGCAGTGAGTCCGGGGGTGATCGTTACAATGAGCAGTTCTTC. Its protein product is CASSESGGDRYNEQFF.

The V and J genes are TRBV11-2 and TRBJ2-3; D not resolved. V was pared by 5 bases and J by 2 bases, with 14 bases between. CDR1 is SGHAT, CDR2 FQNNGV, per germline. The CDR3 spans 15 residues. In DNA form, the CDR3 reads TGTGCCAGCAGCCTAAGCCACCACTACACAGATACGCAGTATTTT. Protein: CASSLSHHYTDTQYF.

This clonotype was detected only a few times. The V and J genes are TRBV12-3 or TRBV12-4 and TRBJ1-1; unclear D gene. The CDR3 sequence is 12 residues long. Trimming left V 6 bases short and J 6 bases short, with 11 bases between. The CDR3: CASRSIVPEAFF. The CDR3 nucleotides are TGTGCCAGCAGGAGTATTGTGCCTGAAGCTTTCTTT.

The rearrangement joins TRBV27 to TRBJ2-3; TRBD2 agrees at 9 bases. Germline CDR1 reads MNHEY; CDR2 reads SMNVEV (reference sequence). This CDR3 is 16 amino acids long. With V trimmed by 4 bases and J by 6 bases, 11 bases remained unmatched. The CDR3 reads CASSWEAAGGSDTQYF. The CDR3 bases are TGTGCCAGCAGTTGGGAGGCGGCGGGGGGGTCTGATACGCAGTATTTT.

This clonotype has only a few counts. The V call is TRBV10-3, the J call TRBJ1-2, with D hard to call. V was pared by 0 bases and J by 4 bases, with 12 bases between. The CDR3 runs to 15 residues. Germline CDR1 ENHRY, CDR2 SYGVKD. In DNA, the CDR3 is TGTGCCATCAGTGAGTCATCAGAAACCCTCTATGGCTACACCTTC. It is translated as CAISESSETLYGYTF.

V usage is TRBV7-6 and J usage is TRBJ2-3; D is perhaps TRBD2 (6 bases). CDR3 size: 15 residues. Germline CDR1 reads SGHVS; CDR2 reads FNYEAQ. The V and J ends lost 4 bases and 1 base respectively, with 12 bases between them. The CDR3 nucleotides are TGTGCCAGCAGCTCGACGTGGGGGGGCACAGATACGCAGTATTTT. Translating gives CASSSTWGGTDTQYF. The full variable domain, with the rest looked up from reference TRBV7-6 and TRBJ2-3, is GAGVSQSPRYKVTKRGQDVALRCDPISGHVSLYWYRQALGQGPEFLTYFNYEAQQDKSGLPNDRFSAERPEGSISTLTIQRTEQRDSAMYRCASSSTWGGTDTQYFGPGTRLTVL.

CDR3: CASSPLGQGSTEAFF. CDR3 DNA: TGTGCCAGCAGCCCCCTAGGACAGGGCAGTACTGAAGCTTTCTTT. The rearrangement uses TRBV5-6 and TRBJ1-1; 8 bases line up with TRBD1. Germline V gene data show CDR1 as SGHDT and CDR2 as YYEEEE. The V and J ends lost 4 bases and 5 bases, in that order; junction bases with no gene match: 10. CDR3 length: 15 residues.

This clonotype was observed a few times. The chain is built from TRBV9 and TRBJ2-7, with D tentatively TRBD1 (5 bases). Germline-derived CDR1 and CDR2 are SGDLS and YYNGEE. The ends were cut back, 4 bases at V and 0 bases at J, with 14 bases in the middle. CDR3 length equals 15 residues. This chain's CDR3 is CASSPSVDSSYEQYF. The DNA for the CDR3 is TGTGCCAGCAGCCCCTCGGTCGACAGCTCCTACGAGCAGTACTTC.

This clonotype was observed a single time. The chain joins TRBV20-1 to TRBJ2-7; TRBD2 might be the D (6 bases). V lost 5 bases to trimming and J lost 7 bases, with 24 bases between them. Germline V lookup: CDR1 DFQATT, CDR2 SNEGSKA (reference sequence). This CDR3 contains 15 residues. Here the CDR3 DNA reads TGCAGTGCTCACCCTATCGGGGACTCCTACAATGAGCAGTACTTC. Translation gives CSAHPIGDSYNEQYF.

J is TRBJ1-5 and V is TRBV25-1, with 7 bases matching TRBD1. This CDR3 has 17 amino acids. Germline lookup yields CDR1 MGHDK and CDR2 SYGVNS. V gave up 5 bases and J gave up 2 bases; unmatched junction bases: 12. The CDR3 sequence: CASSTGQEGSGNQPQHF. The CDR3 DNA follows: TGTGCCAGCAGTACCGGACAGGAGGGGAGTGGCAATCAGCCCCAGCATTTT.

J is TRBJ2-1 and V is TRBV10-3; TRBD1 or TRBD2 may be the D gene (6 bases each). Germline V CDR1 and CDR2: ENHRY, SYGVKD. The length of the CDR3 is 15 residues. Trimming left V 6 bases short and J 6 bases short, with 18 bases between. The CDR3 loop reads CAIRRGLETGNEQFF. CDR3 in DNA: TGTGCCATCAGACGGGGGCTGGAGACGGGCAATGAGCAGTTCTTC.

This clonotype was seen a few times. The CDR3 DNA reads TGTGCCAGCGGTAGTGGGGTGAGGGAGACCCAGTACTTC. This encodes CASGSGVRETQYF. The gene calls are TRBV13 and TRBJ2-5; no firm D call. There are 13 residues in the CDR3. Germline V gene sequence: CDR1 PRHDT, CDR2 FYEKMQ (reference sequence). V was shortened by 8 bases and J by 5 bases, with 15 bases between the two germline ends.

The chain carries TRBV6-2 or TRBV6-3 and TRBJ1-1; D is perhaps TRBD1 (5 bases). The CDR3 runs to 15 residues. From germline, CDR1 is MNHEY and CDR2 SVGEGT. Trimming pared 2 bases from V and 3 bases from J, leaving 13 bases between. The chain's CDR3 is CASSYLGQADTEAFF. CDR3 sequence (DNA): TGTGCCAGCAGTTACCTAGGACAAGCGGACACTGAAGCTTTCTTT.

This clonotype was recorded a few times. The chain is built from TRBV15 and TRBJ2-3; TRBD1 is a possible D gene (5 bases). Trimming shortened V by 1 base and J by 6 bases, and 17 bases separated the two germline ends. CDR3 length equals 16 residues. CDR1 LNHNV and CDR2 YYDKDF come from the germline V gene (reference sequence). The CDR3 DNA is TGTGCCACCAGCAGAGGACAGACCTCCTCGGGTGATACGCAGTATTTT. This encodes CATSRGQTSSGDTQYF.

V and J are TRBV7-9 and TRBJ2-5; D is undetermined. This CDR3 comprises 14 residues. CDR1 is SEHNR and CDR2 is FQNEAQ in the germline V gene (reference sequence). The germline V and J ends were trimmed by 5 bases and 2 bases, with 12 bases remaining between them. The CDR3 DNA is TGTGCCAGCAGCCGCGGAGTATTGCAAGAGACCCAGTACTTC. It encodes CASSRGVLQETQYF.

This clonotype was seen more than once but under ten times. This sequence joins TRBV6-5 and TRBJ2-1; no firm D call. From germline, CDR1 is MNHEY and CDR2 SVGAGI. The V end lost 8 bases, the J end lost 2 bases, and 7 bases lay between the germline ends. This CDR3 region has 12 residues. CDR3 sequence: CASGEPYNEQFF. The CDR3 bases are TGTGCCAGCGGGGAACCCTACAATGAGCAGTTCTTC.

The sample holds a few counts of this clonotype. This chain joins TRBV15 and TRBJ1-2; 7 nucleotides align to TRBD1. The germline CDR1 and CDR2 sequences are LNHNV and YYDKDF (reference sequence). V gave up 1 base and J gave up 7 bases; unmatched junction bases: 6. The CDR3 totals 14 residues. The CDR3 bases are TGTGCCACCAGCAGAGTTGAAGGGGGCAGTGGCTACACCTTC. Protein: CATSRVEGGSGYTF.

For the CDR3, the DNA is TGTGCCAGCTCGCTCCCGGGACAGGGATCCGACGAGCAGTACTTC. Translation: CASSLPGQGSDEQYF. The V and J genes are TRBV18 and TRBJ2-7; 9 nucleotides line up with TRBD1. Trimming removed 6 bases from V and 5 bases from J; junction bases left unmatched: 11. Germline values: CDR1 KGHSH, CDR2 LQKENI. This CDR3 contains 15 residues.

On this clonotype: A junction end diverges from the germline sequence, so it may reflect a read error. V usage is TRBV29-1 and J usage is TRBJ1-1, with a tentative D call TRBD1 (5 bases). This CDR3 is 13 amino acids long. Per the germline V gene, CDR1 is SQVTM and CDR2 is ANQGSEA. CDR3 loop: CGVRGVMNTEAFF. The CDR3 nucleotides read TGCGGCGTGAGAGGGGTGATGAACACTGAAGCTTTCTTT. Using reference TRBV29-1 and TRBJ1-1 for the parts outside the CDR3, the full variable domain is SAVISQKPSRDICQRGTSLTIQCQVDSQVTMMFWYRQQPGQSLTLIATANQGSEATYESGFVIDKFPISRPNLTFSTLTVSNMSPEDSSIYLCGVRGVMNTEAFFGQGTRLTVV.

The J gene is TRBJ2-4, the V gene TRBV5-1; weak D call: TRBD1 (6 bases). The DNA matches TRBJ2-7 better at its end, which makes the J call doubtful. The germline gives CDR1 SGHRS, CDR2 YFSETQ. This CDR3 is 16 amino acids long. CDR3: CASSLLPDSPNYEQYF. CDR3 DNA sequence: TGCGCCAGCAGCTTACTACCGGACAGCCCAAACTACGAGCAGTACTTC.

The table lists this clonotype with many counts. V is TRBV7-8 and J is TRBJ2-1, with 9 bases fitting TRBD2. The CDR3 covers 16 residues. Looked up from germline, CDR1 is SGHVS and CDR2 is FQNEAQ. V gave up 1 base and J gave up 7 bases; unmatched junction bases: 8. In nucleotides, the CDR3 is TGTGCCAGCAGCTTAGGGGGATCTAGCGGGAAGAATGAGCAGTTCTTC. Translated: CASSLGGSSGKNEQFF.

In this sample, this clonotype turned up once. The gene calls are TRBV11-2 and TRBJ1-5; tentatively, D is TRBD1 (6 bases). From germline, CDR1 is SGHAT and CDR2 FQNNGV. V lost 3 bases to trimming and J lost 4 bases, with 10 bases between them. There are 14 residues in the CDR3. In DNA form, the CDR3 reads TGTGCCAGCAGCTTTCCGGGACAAAATCAGCCCCAGCATTTT. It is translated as CASSFPGQNQPQHF. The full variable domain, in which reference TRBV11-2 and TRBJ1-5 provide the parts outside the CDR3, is EAGVAQSPRYKIIEKRQSVAFWCNPISGHATLYWYQQILGQGPKLLIQFQNNGVVDDSQLPKDRFSAERLKGVDSTLKIQPAKLEDSAVYLCASSFPGQNQPQHFGDGTRLSIL.

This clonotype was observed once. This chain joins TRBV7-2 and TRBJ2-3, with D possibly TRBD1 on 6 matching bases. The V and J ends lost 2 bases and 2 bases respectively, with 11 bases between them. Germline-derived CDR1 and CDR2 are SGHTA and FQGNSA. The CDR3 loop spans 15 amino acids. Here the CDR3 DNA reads TGTGCCAGCAGCTTAATCGGACAGACCACAGATACGCAGTATTTT. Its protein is CASSLIGQTTDTQYF.

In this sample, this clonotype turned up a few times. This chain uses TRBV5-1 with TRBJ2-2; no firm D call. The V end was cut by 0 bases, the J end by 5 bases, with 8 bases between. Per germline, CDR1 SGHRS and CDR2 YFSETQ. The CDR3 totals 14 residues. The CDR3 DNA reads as TGCGCCAGCAGCTTGGGGCAGCAAACCGGGGAGCTGTTTTTT. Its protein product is CASSLGQQTGELFF.

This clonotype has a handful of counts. The CDR3 spells CASSVDGSYEQYF. The DNA for the CDR3 is TGTGCCAGCAGCGTGGACGGCTCCTACGAGCAGTACTTC. The gene calls are TRBV9 and TRBJ2-7; D remains unclear. V lost 2 bases and J 0 bases, leaving 6 bases between the germline ends. CDR1 SGDLS and CDR2 YYNGEE come from the germline V gene. This CDR3 has 13 residues.

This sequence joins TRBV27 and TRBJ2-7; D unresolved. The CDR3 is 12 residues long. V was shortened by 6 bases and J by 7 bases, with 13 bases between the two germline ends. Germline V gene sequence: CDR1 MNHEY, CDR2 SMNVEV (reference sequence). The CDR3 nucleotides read TGTGCCAGCAGGGAACTTGGGGTGGAGCAGTACTTC. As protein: CASRELGVEQYF.